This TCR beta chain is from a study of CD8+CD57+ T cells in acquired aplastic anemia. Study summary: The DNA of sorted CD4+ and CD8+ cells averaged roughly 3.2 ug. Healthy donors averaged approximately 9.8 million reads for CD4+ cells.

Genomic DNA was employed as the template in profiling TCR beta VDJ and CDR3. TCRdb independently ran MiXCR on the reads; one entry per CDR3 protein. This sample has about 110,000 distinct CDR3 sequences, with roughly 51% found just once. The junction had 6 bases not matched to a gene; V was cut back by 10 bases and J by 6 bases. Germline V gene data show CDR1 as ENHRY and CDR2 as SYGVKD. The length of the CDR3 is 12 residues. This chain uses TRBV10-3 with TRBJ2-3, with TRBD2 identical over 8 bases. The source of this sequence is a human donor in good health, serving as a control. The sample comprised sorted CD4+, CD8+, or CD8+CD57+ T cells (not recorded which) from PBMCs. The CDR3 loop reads CATGGAYDTQYF. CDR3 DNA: TGTGCCACCGGGGGGGCCTATGATACGCAGTATTTT.